This T cell receptor (beta chain) derives from a study of identical twins. To note about this clonotype: Its antigen remains unknown.

It was template switching that added a universal primer site, and there were unique molecular identifiers on the cDNA. TCRdb re-derived calls from the 5' RACE reads in MiXCR, one entry per CDR3 protein. The sample consists of approximately 700,000 distinct CDR3 sequences, roughly 18% of them appearing once. General study findings and limits: Cross-sectional statistical analysis, not tracking of the same donors, underpinned the conclusions.

After removal of 4 bases from V and 5 bases from J, the junction contained 9 bases not matched to a gene. Germline lookup yields CDR1 SGHTA and CDR2 FQGTGA. The CDR3 spans 16 residues. The same specimen was also included in a second study, on T cells expressing NK-cell markers. Turning to that study: Underlying the TCR beta repertoires were sorted CD3+CD56+NKG2C+, CD3+CD56+NKG2C- and CD3+CD56-NKG2C+ T cells.

The clonotype comes from a woman aged 18-30 years in good health. This chain joins TRBV7-3 and TRBJ2-2; TRBD2 agrees at 8 bases. Sequenced material: PBMCs. The CDR3 sequence: CASSYTSGAETGELFF. The CDR3 nucleotides read TGTGCCAGCAGCTACACTAGCGGAGCGGAGACCGGGGAGCTGTTTTTT.